The 4 T cell receptor beta chains listed next were all sequenced from one sample in a study of T cell changes during pregnancy in multiple sclerosis. Repertoires were generated with immunoSEQ multiplex PCR, while TCRdb's copy carries only in-frame clones and drops some. Of some 80,000 clones in the sample, about 93% were seen once. Sequenced material: CD4+ T cells from peripheral blood mononuclear cells, taken after pregnancy. Receptor source: a female donor with multiple sclerosis, enrolled in a pregnancy study.

Here the CDR3 DNA reads TGTGCCAGCAGTTTATGGTCCTCCGGCCCGGGCTATGGCTACACCTTC. It translates to CASSLWSSGPGYGYTF. The chain links TRBV28 to TRBJ1-2; no clear D. The CDR3 is 16 amino acids. The germline V and J ends were trimmed by 0 bases and 4 bases, with 15 bases remaining between them. The germline V gene encodes CDR1 MDHEN and CDR2 SYDVKM.

The chain carries TRBV6-6 and TRBJ2-3, with D perhaps TRBD1 (5 bases). Trimming left V 6 bases short and J 8 bases short, with 12 bases between. The CDR3 length is 12 residues. Germline lookup yields CDR1 MNHNY and CDR2 SVGAGI (reference sequence). CDR3 protein: CASSIGQGTQYF. CDR3 nucleotide sequence: TGTGCCAGCAGCATAGGGCAGGGTACGCAGTATTTT.

The rearrangement joins TRBV5-1 to TRBJ2-1; TRBD1 might be the D (6 bases). Between the trimmed V and J ends, which lost 3 bases and 8 bases, there was a span of 9 bases. The CDR3 contains 12 residues. Germline lookup yields CDR1 SGHRS and CDR2 YFSETQ. The CDR3 protein is CASSSQGHEQFF. For the CDR3, the DNA is TGCGCCAGCAGCTCACAGGGCCATGAGCAGTTCTTC.

The chain is built from TRBV6-5 and TRBJ1-2; a possible D gene is TRBD1 (6 bases). Trimming pared 5 bases from V and 0 bases from J, leaving 10 bases between. Germline loops: CDR1 MNHEY, CDR2 SVGAGI. The CDR3 contains 14 residues. This CDR3 is CASSVDRTNYGYTF. CDR3 nucleotides: TGTGCCAGCAGTGTCGACAGGACTAACTATGGCTACACCTTC.